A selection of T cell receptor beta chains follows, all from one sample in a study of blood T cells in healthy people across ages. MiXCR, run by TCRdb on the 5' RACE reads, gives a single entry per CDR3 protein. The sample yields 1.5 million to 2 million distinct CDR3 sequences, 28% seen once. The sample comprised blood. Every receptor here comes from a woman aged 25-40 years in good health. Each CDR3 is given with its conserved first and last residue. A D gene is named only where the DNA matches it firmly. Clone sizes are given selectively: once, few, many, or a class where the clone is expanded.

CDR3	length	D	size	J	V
CASSFETGFYEQYF	14	TRBD1	-	TRBJ2-7	TRBV6-2/TRBV6-3
CSARGGWASGDEQYF	15	TRBD2	few	TRBJ2-7	TRBV20-1
CASSVVAESSYNEQFF	16	-	-	TRBJ2-1	TRBV9
CASSFRTDVLNTEAFF	16	-	-	TRBJ1-1	TRBV5-1
CATSDLSGRVGDTQYF	16	TRBD2	-	TRBJ2-3	TRBV24-1
CASGLVQSEQYF	12	-	-	-	TRBV12-5
CASSVTPLASAGTQYF	16	-	many	TRBJ2-5	TRBV9
CASSLEVLRETQYF	14	-	many	TRBJ2-5	TRBV11-2
CSAPRDGAGDEQFF	14	-	few	TRBJ2-1	TRBV20-1
CACSLSSWGSGGAFTEAFF	19	TRBD1	-	TRBJ1-1	TRBV7-2
CASNQRWRTGQETQYF	16	-	-	TRBJ2-5	TRBV5-6
CATWDGHPNTEAFF	14	-	few	TRBJ1-1	TRBV15
CASVPSGRNEQFF	13	TRBD2	-	TRBJ2-1	TRBV6-2/TRBV6-3
CASSLWESTGAYSEQFF	17	-	-	TRBJ2-1	TRBV7-8
CASSYRSGSDTDTQYF	16	TRBD2	-	TRBJ2-3	TRBV11-3
CASSSRDRGPDTQYF	15	TRBD1	-	TRBJ2-3	TRBV12-3/TRBV12-4
CASSQDNYSTDTQYF	15	-	-	TRBJ2-3	TRBV4-1
CASSPLTSDPTDTQYF	16	TRBD2	-	TRBJ2-3	TRBV28
CSAARDGFVIVYTF	14	-	-	TRBJ1-2	TRBV20-1
CAISEGQRYTIYF	13	-	-	TRBJ1-3	TRBV10-3
CASSQSLAGRNDTQYF	16	TRBD2	-	TRBJ2-3	TRBV3-1
CASSYSAGVVGEQYF	15	TRBD2	-	-	TRBV6-2/TRBV6-3
CASSLSAGEQETQYF	15	TRBD2	few	TRBJ2-5	TRBV5-1
CASNHRGLATSYNEQFF	17	TRBD2	-	TRBJ2-1	TRBV6-2/TRBV6-3
CASSLGGSGTGELFF	15	-	-	TRBJ2-2	TRBV12-3/TRBV12-4
CASGRTGAGSPLHF	14	TRBD1	-	TRBJ1-6	TRBV2
CAVRTGGNTEAFF	13	TRBD1	-	TRBJ1-1	TRBV10-3
CATVRELDTDTQYF	14	-	once	TRBJ2-3	TRBV2
CASSQDSLSGYNEQFF	16	-	-	TRBJ2-1	TRBV4-3
CASSSLGDDIQYF	13	-	-	TRBJ2-4	TRBV12-3/TRBV12-4
CASSQGGLPPDTQYF	15	-	-	TRBJ2-3	TRBV3-1
CASSLSGGGWSKDGYTF	17	TRBD1	many	TRBJ1-2	TRBV5-1
CASSGQGQLYGYTF	14	TRBD1	few	TRBJ1-2	TRBV6-1
CASSSGRVNYGYTF	14	-	many	TRBJ1-2	TRBV9
CASRVAGGPYNEQYF	15	TRBD2	few	-	TRBV6-5
CASKDPGARETQYF	14	-	few	-	TRBV19
CASRYDRENSPLHF	14	TRBD1	-	TRBJ1-6	TRBV12-3/TRBV12-4
CAISESVTTSGLNNEQFF	18	TRBD2	few	TRBJ2-1	TRBV10-3
CASSVGPKGENTEAFF	16	-	-	TRBJ1-1	TRBV9
CASSTSTGQGGYGYTF	16	TRBD1	-	TRBJ1-2	TRBV5-6
CASSQDRNQNYGYTF	15	-	-	TRBJ1-2	TRBV4-2
CASSLKGATAYGYTF	15	-	few	TRBJ1-2	TRBV5-5
CASSFGQGPSGANVLTF	17	TRBD1	few	TRBJ2-6	TRBV12-3/TRBV12-4
CASSLDDRLGEQYF	14	-	-	TRBJ2-7	TRBV7-3
CASSFASGDNEQFF	14	TRBD2	-	TRBJ2-1	TRBV27
CASSRTIDGSNQPQHF	16	-	few	TRBJ1-5	TRBV4-1
CASRRGRTDNELFF	14	-	few	TRBJ2-1	TRBV5-1
CASRGRSFSTDTQYF	15	-	-	TRBJ2-3	TRBV27
CSAGGVSSYNEQFF	14	-	few	TRBJ2-1	TRBV20-1
CASSSRQGRPDTQYF	15	TRBD1	few	TRBJ2-3	TRBV5-1
CASSLTPGQGAQEQYF	16	TRBD1	many	TRBJ2-7	TRBV7-2
CASKRTGYEESYEQYF	16	-	few	TRBJ2-7	TRBV19
CASLGGQGTRNYDYTF	16	-	-	TRBJ1-2	TRBV2
CASSLQGPYNSPLHF	15	-	-	TRBJ1-6	TRBV11-2